A single sample is the source of the 18 T cell receptor beta chains below, sequenced in a study of T cell repertoires in aging, cancer and after chemotherapy. TRB rearrangements spanning V, D and J were amplified using mixed TRB-A/B primers. TCRdb itself ran the multiplex PCR reads through MiXCR, one entry per CDR3 protein. The sample includes about 11,000 distinct CDR3 sequences, 35% to 50% of them seen just once. Peripheral blood genomic DNA, not sorted cells or RNA, was the template. The sequencing sample was made of blood. These receptor sequences come from a human donor in good health.

This clonotype was found a few times. The chain employs TRBV30 and TRBJ2-1; no clear D. CDR3 length: 14 amino acids. Trimming pared 2 bases from V and 0 bases from J, leaving 8 bases between. From germline, CDR1 is GTSNPN and CDR2 SVGIG (reference sequence). CDR3 coding DNA: TGTGCCTGGAGTCCCCTAGGCTCCTACAATGAGCAGTTCTTC. It is translated as CAWSPLGSYNEQFF.

CDR3 sequence (DNA): TGTGCCAGCAGCTTAACGGCGAGGCAGGGCCTTGGAGGTTATAATTCACCCCTCCACTTT. Encoded protein: CASSLTARQGLGGYNSPLHF. The chain employs TRBV12-3 or TRBV12-4 and TRBJ1-6, with a weak D call TRBD1 (5 bases). This CDR3 has 20 amino acids. V lost 6 bases to trimming and J lost 4 bases, with 28 bases between them.

The chain carries TRBV12-3 or TRBV12-4 and TRBJ2-7; 7 positions agree with TRBD1. The junction had 6 bases not matched to a gene; V was cut back by 7 bases and J by 3 bases. The CDR3 is 13 amino acids. CDR3 loop: CASNAGTDYEQYF. CDR3 sequence (DNA): TGTGCCAGCAACGCCGGGACAGACTACGAGCAGTACTTC.

This clonotype occurred a few times. The chain employs TRBV29-1 and TRBJ1-4, with TRBD1 identical over 10 bases. CDR3 length: 16 amino acids. The V gene's germline CDR1 is SQVTM and CDR2 ANQGSEA. J gave up 4 bases and V 4 bases, and 9 bases lay outside the gene matches. In nucleotides, the CDR3 is TGCAGCGTTGGGACCGGACAGGGGGAATTTAATGAAAAACTGTTTTTT. This gives the protein CSVGTGQGEFNEKLFF. Variable domain in full (rest from reference TRBV29-1 and TRBJ1-4): SAVISQKPSRDICQRGTSLTIQCQVDSQVTMMFWYRQQPGQSLTLIATANQGSEATYESGFVIDKFPISRPNLTFSTLTVSNMSPEDSSIYLCSVGTGQGEFNEKLFFGSGTQLSVL.

The chain recombines TRBV15 with TRBJ2-2, with 9 bases that match TRBD1. Germline-derived CDR1 and CDR2 are LNHNV and YYDKDF (reference sequence). The V segment lost 4 bases and the J segment 3 bases; nucleotides outside the gene matches: 3. The CDR3 consists of 15 residues. The CDR3 region has the DNA TGTGCCACCAGCACCCGGACAGGGGACACCGGGGAGCTGTTTTTT. It encodes CATSTRTGDTGELFF.

The chain employs TRBV24-1 and TRBJ2-7; maybe TRBD1 (5 bases). CDR3 length: 16 amino acids. Trimming pared 5 bases from V and 0 bases from J, leaving 16 bases between. From germline, CDR1 is KGHDR and CDR2 SFDVKD. CDR3 bases: TGTGCCACCAGTGTTAGGAGCAAGGGGCTCTCCTACGAGCAGTACTTC. It translates to CATSVRSKGLSYEQYF.

This clonotype is termed medium-sized (0.01 to 0.1%). This CDR3 is CAWSQTRDSAYEQYF. The DNA for the CDR3 is TGTGCCTGGAGTCAGACTCGGGACTCCGCCTACGAGCAGTACTTC. The chain couples TRBV30 to TRBJ2-7; D possibly corresponds to TRBD2 (6 bases). The CDR3 extends over 15 amino acids. V lost 2 bases and J 2 bases, leaving 16 bases between the germline ends. Per the germline V gene, CDR1 is GTSNPN and CDR2 is SVGIG (reference sequence).

The V call is TRBV6-1, the J call TRBJ1-2; 7 bases are shared with TRBD1. Germline V CDR1 and CDR2: MNHNS, SASEGT. V shed 5 bases, J shed 8 bases, and the junction held 5 bases outside the gene matches. The CDR3 length is 12 residues. CDR3 in amino acids: CASSRQGEGYTF. CDR3 DNA: TGTGCCAGCAGTCGACAGGGCGAAGGCTACACCTTC.

This clonotype has a handful of counts. The V gene is TRBV7-3, the J gene TRBJ2-1; possible D gene TRBD2, 6 bases. The CDR3 extends over 16 amino acids. Trimming took 0 bases from V and 1 from J, leaving 10 bases between them. CDR1 is SGHTA and CDR2 is FQGTGA in the germline V gene. CDR3 nucleotides: TGTGCCAGCAGCTTAACTGGCGGGGAGTCCTACAATGAGCAGTTCTTC. It yields the protein CASSLTGGESYNEQFF.

This chain joins TRBV28 and TRBJ2-7; D is possibly TRBD2 (5 bases). This CDR3 region has 12 residues. Germline CDR1 MDHEN, CDR2 SYDVKM. The germline V and J ends were trimmed by 4 bases and 2 bases, with 6 bases remaining between them. The CDR3 protein is CASSSGAYEQYF. The CDR3 nucleotides are TGTGCCAGCAGTTCCGGGGCCTACGAGCAGTACTTC.

About this clonotype itself: An end of the junction does not agree with germline; a read error may underlie this. J is TRBJ1-3 and V is TRBV18, with D uncertain. Germline lookup yields CDR1 KGHSH and CDR2 LQKENI. There are 12 residues in the CDR3. The CDR3 DNA sequence: TGTGCCAGCTCAACGGAGGGATCCGGACCTAGTTTT. Protein: CASSTEGSGPSF.

CDR3 nucleotide sequence: TGTGCCAGCAGGGGGACAGGTTCCACTGAAGCTTTCTTT. Translating it yields CASRGTGSTEAFF. This sequence joins TRBV6-5 and TRBJ1-1, with 8 bases aligning to TRBD1. The germline gives CDR1 MNHEY, CDR2 SVGAGI. Trimming took 6 bases from V and 4 from J; bases not matched to a gene: 4. This CDR3 region has 13 residues.

The chain has TRBV6-1 and TRBJ1-5; D uncertain. V was cut by 5 bases and J by 1 base, with 6 bases left in between. Germline V gene data show CDR1 as MNHNS and CDR2 as SASEGT. There are 13 residues in the CDR3. CDR3 nucleotides: TGTGCCAGCAGTTACCGGAGCAATCAGCCCCAGCATTTT. It is translated as CASSYRSNQPQHF.

This clonotype was detected a few times. The chain has TRBV6-1 and TRBJ2-6; 7 bases align to TRBD1. Germline lookup yields CDR1 MNHNS and CDR2 SASEGT. The CDR3 has 15 amino acids. V was pared by 4 bases and J by 0 bases, with 0 bases of the junction left unmatched. CDR3 region: CASSGQGSGANVLTF. For the CDR3, the DNA is TGTGCCAGCAGTGGACAGGGCTCTGGGGCCAACGTCCTGACTTTC.

Regarding this clonotype: Without the conserved terminal phenylalanine or tryptophan, this CDR3 likely stems from a read error. No DNA is shown, since the ends of the CDR3 on it are uncertain; the CDR3 is the one TCRdb lists. V usage is TRBV6-5 and J usage is TRBJ1-2. The CDR3 comprises 14 residues, both ends counted. Germline V gene data show CDR1 as MNHEY and CDR2 as SVGAGI. The CDR3 sequence: CASSYDDGTYGYTL.

In regard to this clonotype: At one boundary the junction diverges from the germline segment, which might be a read error. This chain uses TRBV11-2 with TRBJ2-6; 12 nucleotides agree with TRBD1. The germline V gene encodes CDR1 SGHAT and CDR2 FQNNGV. CDR3 length: 20 amino acids. The CDR3 DNA sequence: TGTGCCAGCAGCCGTGGGACAGGGGGCGTCGGTCGCTCTGGGGGCAACGTCCTGACTTTC. It specifies CASSRGTGGVGRSGGNVLTF.

The J gene is TRBJ1-6, the V gene TRBV7-9, with D possibly being TRBD1 (5 bases). CDR1 and CDR2 (germline): SEHNR, FQNEAQ (reference sequence). V lost 10 bases to trimming and J lost 8 bases, with 18 bases between them. This CDR3 region has 14 residues. Here the CDR3 DNA reads TGTGCCACCCGGCCGGGGGGGTCTGATTCACCCCTCCACTTT. This translates into CATRPGGSDSPLHF.

This chain links TRBV29-1 with TRBJ1-5; the D gene is possibly TRBD1 (5 bases). V shed 6 bases and J shed 7 bases, with 19 bases lying between them. Germline V gene sequence: CDR1 SQVTM, CDR2 ANQGSEA. This CDR3 contains 14 residues. For the CDR3, the DNA is TGCAGCGTGGGGGGGGGGGGTGGAGGGCAGCCCCAGCATTTT. It codes for CSVGGGGGGQPQHF.